The rows below give T cell receptor beta chains drawn from one sample of a study of cytomegalovirus exposure and HLA in healthy donors. The repertoire was sequenced with immunoSEQ multiplex PCR; TCRdb's copy has only in-frame clones and lacks some. The table lists 150,000 to 200,000 clones, 60% to 80% of them singletons, with about 4.9% in the top ten. The specimen sequenced was PBMCs. Receptor source: a male donor in good health and CMV-seronegative. Both conserved end residues are part of each CDR3.

len,v_gene,j_gene,CDR3aa
15,TRBV19,TRBJ1-4,CASTQPGRFGEKLFF
14,TRBV6-5,TRBJ1-4,CASTSTSTGQKLFF
14,TRBV28,TRBJ2-1,CASSSGTGTYEQFF
17,TRBV4-1,TRBJ2-3,CASSQDRGGGGKDTQYF
14,TRBV6-5,-,CASSATADSYEQYF
17,TRBV11-2,TRBJ1-2,CASSRRGQGGYSQGYTF
16,TRBV4-1,TRBJ1-3,CASSQEGGQGRNTIYF
11,TRBV29-1,TRBJ1-2,CSVPRDYGYTF
13,TRBV9,TRBJ2-7,CASSVDRGGEQYF
10,TRBV29-1,TRBJ2-1,CSVGGGEQFF
13,TRBV6-5,TRBJ2-5,CASSEVGAETQYF
14,TRBV5-6,TRBJ2-5,CASSDGGSQETQYF
13,TRBV7-8,TRBJ2-7,CASSVRETYEQYF
16,TRBV6-5,TRBJ2-3,CASSYYGDTITDTQYF
17,TRBV27,TRBJ2-1,CASSLLAPGTEEDEQFF
14,TRBV6-5,TRBJ1-2,CASRSAGVVGGYTF
13,TRBV5-8,TRBJ2-7,CASSTLFRYEQYF
14,TRBV5-1,TRBJ2-1,CASSLVEGASEQFF
18,TRBV7-9,TRBJ2-6,CASSLGLAGASGANVLTF
13,TRBV18,TRBJ1-2,CASSPGEDYGYTF
13,TRBV5-6,TRBJ1-1,CASSRFLGTEAFF
14,TRBV6-5,TRBJ2-2,CASRGGTGAGELFF
13,TRBV7-2,TRBJ2-7,CASLPGVSDEQYF
16,TRBV5-4,TRBJ2-2,CASSPGGGRSPGELFF
14,TRBV5-1,TRBJ2-1,CASSLGQGNHEQFF
13,TRBV7-8,TRBJ2-5,CASSPWTQETQYF
14,TRBV19,TRBJ1-4,CASSARSGGPGLFF